These 20 T cell receptor beta chains share one sample of origin, sequenced in a study of T cell changes during pregnancy in multiple sclerosis. The table came from immunoSEQ multiplex PCR; TCRdb's copy has only in-frame clones and leaves some out. The data show about 69,000 clones, approximately 91% seen once. The sample here was peripheral blood, taken in the third trimester of pregnancy. The receptors here all came from a female donor with multiple sclerosis, enrolled in a pregnancy study.

V usage is TRBV5-1 and J usage is TRBJ2-5, with 10 positions matching TRBD1. The CDR3 sequence is 15 residues long. V dropped 3 bases and J dropped 4; count of bases not matched to a gene: 6. Looked up from germline, CDR1 is SGHRS and CDR2 is YFSETQ. The CDR3 protein is CASSSGQGFGETQYF. The DNA for the CDR3 is TGCGCCAGCAGCTCGGGACAGGGGTTCGGAGAGACCCAGTACTTC.

The rearrangement links TRBV11-3 to TRBJ2-3; 7 bases fit TRBD2. This CDR3 is built from 17 residues. J gave up 4 bases and V 5 bases, and 15 bases lay outside the gene matches. From germline, CDR1 is SGHNT and CDR2 YENEEA. The CDR3 nucleotides read TGTGCCAGCAGCGCGCTGACGGAGAGCGGGGCTCCAGATACGCAGTATTTT. Encoded protein: CASSALTESGAPDTQYF.

CDR3 in amino acids: CASSSLGTGPEPQHF. The CDR3 nucleotides read TGTGCCAGCTCATCACTCGGGACAGGGCCAGAGCCCCAGCATTTT. V and J are TRBV18 and TRBJ1-5; 9 bases align to TRBD1. V lost 5 bases and J lost 8; bases outside the gene matches: 10. This CDR3 spans 15 amino acids. CDR1 is KGHSH and CDR2 is LQKENI in the germline V gene.

The chain uses TRBV5-1 and TRBJ1-4, with D unresolved. This CDR3 spans 15 amino acids. Germline V CDR1 and CDR2: SGHRS, YFSETQ. Trimming removed 4 bases from V and 1 base from J, with 11 bases in between. DNA for the CDR3: TGCGCCAGCAGCATACTCGGTGGAACTAATGAAAAACTGTTTTTT. This sequence encodes CASSILGGTNEKLFF.

V and J are TRBV6-1 and TRBJ1-5; the D is unclear. The V gene lost 4 bases and the J gene lost 2 bases, with 18 bases spanning the gap. Germline V gene data show CDR1 as MNHNS and CDR2 as SASEGT. The CDR3 has 17 amino acids. CDR3 residues: CASSVRGASEGNQPQHF. DNA of the CDR3: TGTGCCAGCAGTGTACGGGGTGCCAGCGAGGGCAATCAGCCCCAGCATTTT.

The chain employs TRBV7-3 and TRBJ1-2, with D maybe TRBD1 (5 bases). The CDR3 sequence is 15 residues long. V dropped 5 bases and J dropped 0 bases, with 13 bases sitting between them. CDR1 is SGHTA and CDR2 is FQGTGA in the germline V gene. CDR3 sequence reads: CASSVRGGANYGYTF. CDR3 nucleotides: TGTGCCAGCAGCGTGCGGGGGGGAGCTAACTATGGCTACACCTTC. The full variable domain, its missing parts supplied by reference TRBV7-3 and TRBJ1-2, is GAGVSQTPSNKVTEKGKYVELRCDPISGHTALYWYRQSLGQGPEFLIYFQGTGAADDSGLPNDRFFAVRPEGSVSTLKIQRTERGDSAVYLCASSVRGGANYGYTFGSGTRLTVV.

This chain links TRBV19 with TRBJ1-2; 8 bases are a match to TRBD1. The CDR3 has 15 residues. Losses at the gene ends were 5 bases for V and 8 bases for J; bases not matched to a gene: 13. Germline CDR1 reads LNHDA; CDR2 reads SQIVND (reference sequence). CDR3 in amino acids: CASSHPQQGVEGYTF. CDR3 in DNA: TGTGCCAGTAGTCACCCCCAACAGGGGGTAGAAGGCTACACCTTC. Using reference TRBV19 and TRBJ1-2 for the parts outside the CDR3, the full variable domain is DGGITQSPKYLFRKEGQNVTLSCEQNLNHDAMYWYRQDPGQGLRLIYYSQIVNDFQKGDIAEGYSVSREKKESFPLTVTSAQKNPTAFYLCASSHPQQGVEGYTFGSGTRLTVV.

V gene TRBV28 combines with J gene TRBJ1-3; D is uncertain. The CDR3 length is 12 residues. Germline V lookup: CDR1 MDHEN, CDR2 SYDVKM. The V end lost 7 bases, the J end lost 4 bases, and 8 bases lay between the germline ends. CDR3 nucleotides: TGTGCCAGCACATCCGCGGGAAACACCATATATTTT. Amino acid sequence: CASTSAGNTIYF. Full variable domain (outside the CDR3, taken from reference TRBV28 and TRBJ1-3): DVKVTQSSRYLVKRTGEKVFLECVQDMDHENMFWYRQDPGLGLRLIYFSYDVKMKEKGDIPEGYSVSREKKERFSLILESASTNQTSMYLCASTSAGNTIYFGEGSWLTVV.

V is TRBV11-3 and J is TRBJ2-2, with 8 bases lining up with TRBD1. Trimming took 6 bases from V and 3 from J; bases not matched to a gene: 3. CDR1 is SGHNT and CDR2 is YENEEA in the germline V gene. This CDR3 has 14 amino acids. This CDR3 reads CASRAGGDTGELFF. The CDR3 DNA follows: TGTGCCAGCAGAGCAGGGGGCGACACCGGGGAGCTGTTTTTT.

This clone has only one observation. This sequence joins TRBV5-6 and TRBJ2-3; D is unclear. Germline V gives CDR1 SGHDT, CDR2 YYEEEE. V lost 0 bases, J lost 2 bases, and 7 bases lay in between. This CDR3 has 14 amino acids. The CDR3 sequence is CASSLVANTDTQYF. CDR3 coding DNA: TGTGCCAGCAGCTTGGTAGCCAACACAGATACGCAGTATTTT.

This sequence joins TRBV5-1 and TRBJ2-5, with 7 bases lining up with TRBD2. Germline V gives CDR1 SGHRS, CDR2 YFSETQ. This CDR3 comprises 13 residues. Unmatched junction bases numbered 2, after V lost 1 base and J lost 5 bases. The CDR3 sequence: CASSLRGGETQYF. The CDR3 DNA follows: TGCGCCAGCAGCTTGAGGGGAGGGGAGACCCAGTACTTC.

In DNA form, the CDR3 reads TGTGCCAGCAGCTTCGGGACAGCACCAAACTACGAGCAGTACTTC. This sequence encodes CASSFGTAPNYEQYF. The chain couples TRBV5-6 to TRBJ2-7, with TRBD1 identical over 7 bases. The CDR3 is 15 residues long. Germline CDR1 SGHDT, CDR2 YYEEEE. Losses at the gene ends were 2 bases for V and 3 bases for J; bases not matched to a gene: 8.

The chain's CDR3 is CASSFASHEQFF. In nucleotides, the CDR3 is TGCGCCAGCAGCTTCGCAAGCCATGAGCAGTTCTTC. V usage is TRBV5-1 and J usage is TRBJ2-1; D remains ambiguous. Trimming pared 2 bases from V and 8 bases from J, leaving 8 bases between. Germline CDR1 SGHRS, CDR2 YFSETQ. The CDR3 has 12 amino acids.

V is TRBV15 and J is TRBJ2-5, with D uncertain. Germline V gene data show CDR1 as LNHNV and CDR2 as YYDKDF (reference sequence). Trimming removed 2 bases at V and 4 bases at J, with 17 bases between. This CDR3 has 16 amino acids. In DNA, the CDR3 is TGTGCCACCAGCAGATTGCCACCGCGCAAATCAGAGACCCAGTACTTC. Amino acids: CATSRLPPRKSETQYF.

V and J are TRBV7-2 and TRBJ2-5, with 15 positions matching TRBD2. In germline, CDR1 is SGHTA, CDR2 FQGNSA. J lost 5 bases, V lost 5 bases, and 6 bases had no gene match. The CDR3 runs to 16 residues. CDR3 region: CASSPWTSGGVETQYF. The CDR3 DNA reads TGTGCCAGCAGCCCCTGGACTAGCGGGGGGGTGGAGACCCAGTACTTC.

The genes are TRBV6-4 and TRBJ1-1; TRBD1 matches 8 bases. The CDR3 is made up of 13 amino acids. Unmatched junction bases numbered 2, after V lost 4 bases and J lost 4 bases. Germline assignment: CDR1 MRHNA and CDR2 SNTAGT. This CDR3 reads CASSVDRGTEAFF. Here the CDR3 DNA reads TGTGCCAGCAGTGTAGACAGGGGCACTGAAGCTTTCTTT.

This chain joins TRBV9 and TRBJ1-3; TRBD1 matches at 7 bases. Per the germline V gene, CDR1 is SGDLS and CDR2 is YYNGEE. This CDR3 has 17 amino acids. The ends lost 2 bases at V and 3 bases at J; junction bases unmatched: 11. Here the CDR3 reads CASSVHPQGRGGNTIYF. The CDR3 coding sequence is TGTGCCAGCAGCGTCCACCCACAGGGGCGAGGTGGAAACACCATATATTTT.

The chain's CDR3 is CASSRGLAEETQYF. The CDR3 DNA is TGCGCCAGCAGCCGGGGACTAGCGGAAGAGACCCAGTACTTC. This chain joins TRBV4-1 and TRBJ2-5, with 11 bases aligning to TRBD2. The length of the CDR3 is 14 residues. Germline assignment: CDR1 MGHRA and CDR2 YSYEKL. Germline trimming cut 4 bases from V and 3 bases from J; bases unmatched to any gene: 1.

The chain uses TRBV6-5 and TRBJ2-7, with a tentative D call TRBD1 (5 bases). Trimming pared 5 bases from V and 3 bases from J, leaving 11 bases between. Per germline, CDR1 MNHEY and CDR2 SVGAGI. The CDR3 extends over 13 amino acids. CDR3 sequence: CASSRQRYYEQYF. CDR3 DNA sequence: TGTGCCAGCAGTCGACAGAGATACTACGAGCAGTACTTC.

This sequence joins TRBV13 and TRBJ1-3; tentatively, D is TRBD1 (5 bases). Trimming pared 5 bases from V and 0 bases from J, leaving 17 bases between. The CDR3 consists of 17 residues. Germline lookup yields CDR1 PRHDT and CDR2 FYEKMQ (reference sequence). CDR3 nucleotide sequence: TGTGCCAGCAGCCGGCGAGGCAGGGCGAGCTCTGGAAACACCATATATTTT. Its protein product is CASSRRGRASSGNTIYF.